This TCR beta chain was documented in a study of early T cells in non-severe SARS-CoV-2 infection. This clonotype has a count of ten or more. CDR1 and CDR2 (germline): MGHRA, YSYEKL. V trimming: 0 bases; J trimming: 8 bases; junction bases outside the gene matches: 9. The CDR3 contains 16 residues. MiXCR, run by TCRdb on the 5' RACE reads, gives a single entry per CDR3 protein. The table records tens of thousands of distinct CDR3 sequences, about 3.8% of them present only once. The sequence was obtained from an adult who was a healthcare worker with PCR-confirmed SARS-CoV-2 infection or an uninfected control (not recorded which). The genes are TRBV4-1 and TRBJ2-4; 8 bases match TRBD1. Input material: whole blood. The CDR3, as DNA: TGCGCCAGCAGCCAAGAATGGGAACCGACAGGGGACATTCAGTACTTC. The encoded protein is CASSQEWEPTGDIQYF.